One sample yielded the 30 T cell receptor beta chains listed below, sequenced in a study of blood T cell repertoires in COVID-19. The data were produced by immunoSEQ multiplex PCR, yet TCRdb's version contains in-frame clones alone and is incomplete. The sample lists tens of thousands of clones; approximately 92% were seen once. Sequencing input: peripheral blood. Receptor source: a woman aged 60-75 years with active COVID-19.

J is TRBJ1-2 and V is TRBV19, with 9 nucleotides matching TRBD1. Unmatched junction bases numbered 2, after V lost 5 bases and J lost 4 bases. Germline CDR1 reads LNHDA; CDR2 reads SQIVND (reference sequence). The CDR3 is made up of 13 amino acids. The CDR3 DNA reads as TGTGCCAGTAGTGACAGGGGGACCTATGGCTACACCTTC. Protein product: CASSDRGTYGYTF.

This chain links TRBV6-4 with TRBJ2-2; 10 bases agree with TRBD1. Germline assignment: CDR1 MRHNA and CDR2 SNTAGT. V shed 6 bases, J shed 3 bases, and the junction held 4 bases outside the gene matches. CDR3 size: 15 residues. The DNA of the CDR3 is TGTGCCAGCAGGCGACAGGGGGCCGACACCGGGGAGCTGTTTTTT. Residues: CASRRQGADTGELFF.

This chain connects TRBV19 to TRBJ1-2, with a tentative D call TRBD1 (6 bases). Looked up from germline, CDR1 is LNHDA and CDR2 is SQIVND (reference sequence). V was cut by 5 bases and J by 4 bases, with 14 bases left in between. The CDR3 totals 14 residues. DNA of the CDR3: TGTGCCAGTAGTGAAGAGACAGGACTCTATGGCTACACCTTC. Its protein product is CASSEETGLYGYTF.

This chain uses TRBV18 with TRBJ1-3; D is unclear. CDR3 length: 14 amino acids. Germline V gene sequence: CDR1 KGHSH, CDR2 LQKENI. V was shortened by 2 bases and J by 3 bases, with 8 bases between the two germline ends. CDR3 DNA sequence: TGTGCCAGCTCACCAAACCAGGTTGGAAACACCATATATTTT. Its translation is CASSPNQVGNTIYF.

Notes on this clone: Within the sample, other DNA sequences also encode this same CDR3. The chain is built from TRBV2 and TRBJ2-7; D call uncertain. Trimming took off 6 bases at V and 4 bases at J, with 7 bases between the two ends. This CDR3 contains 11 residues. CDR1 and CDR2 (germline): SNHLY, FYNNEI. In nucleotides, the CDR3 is TGTGCCAGCAGCCCGACTTACGAGCAGTACTTC. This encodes CASSPTYEQYF.

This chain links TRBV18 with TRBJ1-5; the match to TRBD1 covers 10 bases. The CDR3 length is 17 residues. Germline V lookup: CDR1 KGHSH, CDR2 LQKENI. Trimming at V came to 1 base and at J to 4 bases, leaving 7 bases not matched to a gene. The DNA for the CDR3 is TGTGCCAGCTCACCACTCGACAGGGGGCTTGGAAATCAGCCCCAGCATTTT. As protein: CASSPLDRGLGNQPQHF.

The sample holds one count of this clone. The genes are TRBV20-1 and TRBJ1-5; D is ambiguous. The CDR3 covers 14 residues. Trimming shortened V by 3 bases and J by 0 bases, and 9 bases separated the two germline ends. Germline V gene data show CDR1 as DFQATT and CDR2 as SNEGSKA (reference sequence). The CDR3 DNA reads TGCAGTGCTAGTCCGCGGAATAGCAATCAGCCCCAGCATTTT. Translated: CSASPRNSNQPQHF.

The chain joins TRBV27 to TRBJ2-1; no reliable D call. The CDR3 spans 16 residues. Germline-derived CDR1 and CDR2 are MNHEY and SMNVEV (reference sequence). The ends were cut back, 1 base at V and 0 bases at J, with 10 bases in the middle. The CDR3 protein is CASSLLRESSYNEQFF. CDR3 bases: TGTGCCAGCAGTTTATTACGCGAATCCTCCTACAATGAGCAGTTCTTC.

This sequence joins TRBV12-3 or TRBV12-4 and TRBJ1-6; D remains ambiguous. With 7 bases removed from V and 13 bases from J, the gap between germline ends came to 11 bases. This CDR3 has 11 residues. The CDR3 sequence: CASTQVGPLHF. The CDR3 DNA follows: TGTGCCAGCACCCAGGTCGGCCCCCTCCACTTT.

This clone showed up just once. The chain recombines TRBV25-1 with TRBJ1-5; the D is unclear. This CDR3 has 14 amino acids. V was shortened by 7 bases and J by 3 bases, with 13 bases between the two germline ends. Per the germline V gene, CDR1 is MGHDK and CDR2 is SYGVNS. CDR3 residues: CASIGRRDNQPQHF. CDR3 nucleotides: TGTGCCAGCATAGGACGGAGGGACAATCAGCCCCAGCATTTT.

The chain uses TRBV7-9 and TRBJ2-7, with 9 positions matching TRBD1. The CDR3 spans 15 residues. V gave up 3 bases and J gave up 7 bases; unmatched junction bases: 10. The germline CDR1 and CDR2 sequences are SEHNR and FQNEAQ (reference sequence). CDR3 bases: TGTGCCAGCAGCTTCTTACTAGGGACAGGGAATGAGCAGTACTTC. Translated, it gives CASSFLLGTGNEQYF.

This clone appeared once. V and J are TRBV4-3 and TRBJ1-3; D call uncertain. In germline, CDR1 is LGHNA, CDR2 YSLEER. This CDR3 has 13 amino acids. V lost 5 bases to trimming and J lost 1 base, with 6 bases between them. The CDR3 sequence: CASSSRSGNTIYF. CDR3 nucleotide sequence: TGCGCCAGCAGCTCTAGGTCTGGAAACACCATATATTTT.

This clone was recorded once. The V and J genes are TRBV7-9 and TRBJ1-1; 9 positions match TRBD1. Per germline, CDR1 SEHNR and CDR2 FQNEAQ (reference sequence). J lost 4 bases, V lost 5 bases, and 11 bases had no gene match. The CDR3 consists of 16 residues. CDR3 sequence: CASSIGLQGAGTEAFF. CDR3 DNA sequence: TGTGCCAGCAGCATTGGATTACAGGGGGCCGGCACTGAAGCTTTCTTT.

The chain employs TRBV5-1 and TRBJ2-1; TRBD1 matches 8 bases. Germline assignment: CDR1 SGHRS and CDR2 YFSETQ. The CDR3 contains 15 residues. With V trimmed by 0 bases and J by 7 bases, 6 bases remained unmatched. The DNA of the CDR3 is TGCGCCAGCAGCTTGGGGACAGGGTTGATGAATGAGCAGTTCTTC. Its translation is CASSLGTGLMNEQFF.

The CDR3 DNA follows: TGTGCCAGCAGTTACAGGGGCGACGAAGCTTTCTTT. It translates to CASSYRGDEAFF. The chain recombines TRBV6-2 or TRBV6-3 with TRBJ1-1, with TRBD1 as a possible D gene (5 bases). This CDR3 has 12 residues. Per the germline V gene, CDR1 is MNHEY and CDR2 is SVGEGT. Trimming cost V 2 bases and J 8 bases, with 9 bases left between them.

CDR3 nucleotide sequence: TGTGCTAGTGGAAAAGGACAGGTTGGTGGAAACACCATATATTTT. This codes for CASGKGQVGGNTIYF. This sequence joins TRBV12-5 and TRBJ1-3; 7 bases align to TRBD1. CDR3 size: 15 residues. The V gene's germline CDR1 is LGHNT and CDR2 FRNRAP. J gave up 3 bases and V 6 bases, and 8 bases lay outside the gene matches.

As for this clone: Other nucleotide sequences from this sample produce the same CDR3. This chain's CDR3 is CASSVAGGSYNEQFF. CDR3 in DNA: TGTGCCAGCAGCGTAGCGGGGGGTTCTTACAATGAGCAGTTCTTC. J is TRBJ2-1 and V is TRBV9; 7 bases agree with TRBD2. The germline V gene encodes CDR1 SGDLS and CDR2 YYNGEE. Trimming cost V 0 bases and J 4 bases; bases outside gene matches: 4. This CDR3 region has 15 residues.

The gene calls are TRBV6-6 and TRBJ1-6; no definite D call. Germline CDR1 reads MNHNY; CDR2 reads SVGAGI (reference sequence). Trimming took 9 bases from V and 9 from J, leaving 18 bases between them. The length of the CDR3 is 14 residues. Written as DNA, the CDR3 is TGTGCCAGTCTCCGGCAGGAGGGCGGTTCACCCCTCCACTTT. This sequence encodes CASLRQEGGSPLHF.

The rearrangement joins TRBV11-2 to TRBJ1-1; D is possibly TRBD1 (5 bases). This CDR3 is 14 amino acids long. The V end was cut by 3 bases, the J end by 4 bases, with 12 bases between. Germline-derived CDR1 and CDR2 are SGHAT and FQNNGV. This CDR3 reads CASSLGQVSTEAFF. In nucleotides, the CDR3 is TGTGCCAGCAGCTTGGGGCAGGTCTCCACTGAAGCTTTCTTT.

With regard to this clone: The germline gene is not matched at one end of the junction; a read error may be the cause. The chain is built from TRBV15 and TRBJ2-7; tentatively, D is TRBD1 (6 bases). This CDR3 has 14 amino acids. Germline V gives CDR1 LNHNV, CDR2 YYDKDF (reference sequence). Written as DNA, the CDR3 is TGTGCCACCAGCAATTCGGACAGACCCTACGGGCAGTACTTC. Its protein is CATSNSDRPYGQYF.

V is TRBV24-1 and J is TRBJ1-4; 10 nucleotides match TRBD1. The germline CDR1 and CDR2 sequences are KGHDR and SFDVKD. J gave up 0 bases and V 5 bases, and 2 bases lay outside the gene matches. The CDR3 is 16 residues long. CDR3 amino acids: CATSGGQGATNEKLFF. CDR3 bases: TGTGCCACCAGTGGCGGACAGGGGGCAACTAATGAAAAACTGTTTTTT.

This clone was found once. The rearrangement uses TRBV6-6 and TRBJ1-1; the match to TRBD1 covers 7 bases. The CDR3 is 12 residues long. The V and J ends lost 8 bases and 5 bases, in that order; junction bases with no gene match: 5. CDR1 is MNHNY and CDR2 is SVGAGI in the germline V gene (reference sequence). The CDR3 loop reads CASRTGVTEAFF. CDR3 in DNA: TGTGCCAGCCGCACAGGGGTAACTGAAGCTTTCTTT.

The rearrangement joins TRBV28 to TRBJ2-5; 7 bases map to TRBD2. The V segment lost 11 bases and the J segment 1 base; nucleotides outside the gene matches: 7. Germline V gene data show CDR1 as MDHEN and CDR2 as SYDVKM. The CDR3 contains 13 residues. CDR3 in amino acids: CASGGTLQETQYF. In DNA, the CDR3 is TGTGCCTCCGGGGGGACCCTCCAAGAGACCCAGTACTTC.

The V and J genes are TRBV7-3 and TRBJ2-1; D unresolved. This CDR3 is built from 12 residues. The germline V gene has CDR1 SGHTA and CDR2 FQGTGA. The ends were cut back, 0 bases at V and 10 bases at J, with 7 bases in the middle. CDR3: CASSLTSDEQFF. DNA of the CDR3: TGTGCCAGCAGCTTAACGAGCGACGAGCAGTTCTTC.

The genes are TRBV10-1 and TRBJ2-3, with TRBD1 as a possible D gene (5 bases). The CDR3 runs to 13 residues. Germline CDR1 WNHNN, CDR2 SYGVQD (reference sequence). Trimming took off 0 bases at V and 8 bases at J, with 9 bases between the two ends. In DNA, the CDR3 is TGCGCCAGCAGTGAGTCGAGTCAGGGTACGCAGTATTTT. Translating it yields CASSESSQGTQYF.

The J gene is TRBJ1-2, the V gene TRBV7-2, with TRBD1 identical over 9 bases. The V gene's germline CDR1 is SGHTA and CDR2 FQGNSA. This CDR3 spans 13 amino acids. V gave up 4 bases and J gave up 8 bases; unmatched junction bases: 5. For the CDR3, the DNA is TGTGCCAGCAGCTGGACAGGGGCGGACGGCTACACCTTC. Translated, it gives CASSWTGADGYTF.

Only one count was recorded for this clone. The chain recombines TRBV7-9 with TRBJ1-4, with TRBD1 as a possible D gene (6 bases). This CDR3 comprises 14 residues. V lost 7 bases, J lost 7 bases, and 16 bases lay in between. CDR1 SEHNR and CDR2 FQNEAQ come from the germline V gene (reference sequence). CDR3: CASTPAGVGEKLFF. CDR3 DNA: TGTGCCAGCACTCCAGCAGGGGTGGGTGAAAAACTGTTTTTT.

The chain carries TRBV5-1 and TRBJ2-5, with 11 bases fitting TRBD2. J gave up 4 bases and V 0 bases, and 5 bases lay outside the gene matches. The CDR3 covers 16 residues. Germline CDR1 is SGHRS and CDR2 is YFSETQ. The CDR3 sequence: CASSLGPSGGRETQYF. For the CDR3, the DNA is TGCGCCAGCAGCTTGGGACCTAGCGGGGGGAGAGAGACCCAGTACTTC.

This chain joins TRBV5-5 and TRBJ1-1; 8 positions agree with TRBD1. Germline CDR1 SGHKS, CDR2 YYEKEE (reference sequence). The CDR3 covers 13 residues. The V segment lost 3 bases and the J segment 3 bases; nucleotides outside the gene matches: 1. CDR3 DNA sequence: TGTGCCAGCAGCTCGGACAGGGACACTGAAGCTTTCTTT. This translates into CASSSDRDTEAFF.

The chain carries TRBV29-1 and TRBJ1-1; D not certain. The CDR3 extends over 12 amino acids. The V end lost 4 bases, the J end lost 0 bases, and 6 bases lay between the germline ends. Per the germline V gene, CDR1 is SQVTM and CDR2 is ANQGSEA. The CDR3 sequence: CSVASVNTEAFF. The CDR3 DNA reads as TGCAGCGTTGCTTCTGTGAACACTGAAGCTTTCTTT.